The 7 T cell receptor beta chains given below trace back to one sample, sequenced in a study of blood T cell repertoires in COVID-19. Only in-frame clones appear in the TCRdb table, and some are missing; sequencing was by immunoSEQ multiplex PCR. The sample has about 150,000 clones, around 89% seen once; the top ten hold more than 14%. The sequenced sample was peripheral blood. Every receptor here comes from a woman aged 40 to 50 with acute or convalescent COVID-19.

V is TRBV4-2 and J is TRBJ1-5; 7 nucleotides align to TRBD1. Germline CDR1 and CDR2: LGHNA and YNFKEQ. The CDR3 spans 17 residues. With 4 bases clipped from V and 0 bases from J, the junction kept 9 bases outside the gene matches. This CDR3 is CASSLSRGVYSNQPQHF. The CDR3 nucleotides read TGTGCCAGCAGCCTTTCCAGGGGGGTTTATAGCAATCAGCCCCAGCATTTT.

The V call is TRBV24-1, the J call TRBJ1-5; D possibly corresponds to TRBD1 (5 bases). The CDR3 loop spans 15 amino acids. V was shortened by 3 bases and J by 3 bases, with 11 bases between the two germline ends. Germline V CDR1 and CDR2: KGHDR, SFDVKD. As DNA, the CDR3 is TGTGCCACCAGTGATGGGGTGGGGCCCAATCAGCCCCAGCATTTT. Residues: CATSDGVGPNQPQHF.

The V call is TRBV10-3, the J call TRBJ1-6; TRBD1 matches 7 bases. The CDR3 consists of 16 residues. CDR1 is ENHRY and CDR2 is SYGVKD in the germline V gene. V was clipped by 0 bases and J by 7 bases; unmatched bases: 6. The CDR3 region is CAISESQGVPNSPLHF. CDR3 DNA: TGTGCCATCAGTGAGTCCCAGGGGGTTCCAAATTCACCCCTCCACTTT.

The chain couples TRBV5-1 to TRBJ2-7; D is perhaps TRBD2 (6 bases). The CDR3 is 15 residues long. CDR1 and CDR2 (germline): SGHRS, YFSETQ. Deletions cut 6 bases from V and 5 bases from J, with 21 bases between. The chain's CDR3 is CASTLEGGFVDEQYF. The CDR3 nucleotides are TGCGCCAGCACTTTGGAGGGTGGGTTTGTCGACGAGCAGTACTTC.

This rearrangement joins TRBV6-5 to TRBJ1-2; TRBD1 might be the D (6 bases). Germline loops: CDR1 MNHEY, CDR2 SVGAGI. The V end was cut by 6 bases, the J end by 8 bases, with 13 bases between. The CDR3 length is 12 residues. CDR3 DNA sequence: TGTGCCAGCAGGGGGGCTACGGGAGGCTACACCTTC. Residues: CASRGATGGYTF.

The chain links TRBV6-5 to TRBJ1-2, with 7 positions matching TRBD1. CDR1 and CDR2 from the germline V gene are MNHEY and SVGAGI. The CDR3 totals 14 residues. J was trimmed by 0 bases and V by 4 bases; bases with no gene match: 2. The CDR3 is CASSLDRTNYGYTF. The CDR3 DNA reads TGTGCCAGCAGTTTGGACAGGACTAACTATGGCTACACCTTC.

V gene TRBV10-1 combines with J gene TRBJ1-1; a possible D gene is TRBD1 (6 bases). The CDR3 spans 17 residues. Germline V CDR1 and CDR2: WNHNN, SYGVQD (reference sequence). V was trimmed by 4 bases and J by 1 base, leaving 19 bases between them. CDR3 DNA sequence: TGCGCCAGCAGTGTAGCCGGGACAAAGAAAAAGAACACTGAAGCTTTCTTT. It translates to CASSVAGTKKKNTEAFF.